What follows describes a single TCR beta chain. This clone's antigen is unknown. Base qualities are missing; no much larger clone stands one base away. To sequence the TCRbeta CDR3 region, genomic DNA was isolated from the sorted cells. TCRbeta CDR3 regions were sequenced using the immunoSEQ Assay. Not all clones reach the TCRdb copy of this immuneACCESS table, which keeps in-frame sequences only. Checked studies attribute under half of the gap to unresolved V genes and leave the rest unexplained. This sample lists 130,000 or so clones; roughly 93% were detected once. The ten biggest clones cover roughly 0.15% of the sample. Here V drops 1 base and J drops 4 bases, and the junction holds 4 bases not matched to any gene. Measured from the cysteine to the phenylalanine, the CDR3 is 15 residues long. Left in the record is the CDR3 DNA by itself, 45 bases read in frame from the first base. The germline V gene provides CDR1 SGHTA and CDR2 FQGNSA.

These data come from a study of OX40 agonist ivuxolimab in advanced cancers. About the study as a whole: Ivuxolimab was an agonistic, fully human IgG2 monoclonal antibody directed against OX40 (CD134), a costimulatory receptor. Intravenous ivuxolimab was administered to patients every 2 weeks at six dose levels: 0.01, 0.1, 0.3, 1.5, 3 and 10 mg/kg. Among the roughly 54 dose-escalation patients, around 19 had hepatocellular carcinoma, 15 or so melanoma, 9 renal cell carcinoma and 9 head and neck cancer. The dose-escalation cohort was 80% to 90% male with a mean age of approximately 60 years, ranging from about 23 to 85. Patients were allowed to have had prior anti-PD-1, anti-PD-L1 or anti-CTLA-4 therapy, and approximately 37% of the dose-escalation patients had been treated with checkpoint inhibitors. Three dose-escalation patients achieved partial responses, one with hepatocellular carcinoma and two with cutaneous melanoma. Peripheral TCRbeta sequencing was intended to test whether TCR sequence diversity was altered and clonal T-cell expansion was caused by ivuxolimab. The monotherapy dose-escalation portion (N ≈ 55 patients) of the phase I ivuxolimab trial is reported in the paper. Study-wide findings and limitations: At doses of 0.1 to 3.0 mg/kg, clonal expansion of both CD4+ and CD8+ T cells in blood was seen between baseline and week 6. The antigen specificity of the peripheral T cells that underwent clonal expansion was not determined. After ivuxolimab, more expanded clones were found on average in CD8+ T cells than in CD4+ T cells. Low levels of normalized T-cell clonal expansion were also shown by some nonresponding patients. Partial responders in the 0.1-3.0 mg/kg groups had among the lowest normalized peripheral clonal expansion, especially among CD8+ T cells.

Patients with autoimmune disease history or receiving systemic immunosuppression were excluded from the trial. Peripheral blood for TCR sequencing was collected from all dose cohorts at baseline, on cycle 4 day 1, and on cycle 7 day 1. The samples were drawn from a first-in-human, open-label, multicenter phase I dose-escalation trial of ivuxolimab. Adults with locally advanced or metastatic melanoma, renal cell, hepatocellular, or head and neck squamous cell carcinoma were enrolled in the trial. Before TCR sequencing, CD4+ and CD8+ T cells were separately sorted from peripheral blood. The chain employs TRBV7-2 and TRBJ1-3; the junction holds 7 bases that match TRBD1. This clonotype originated in an adult with an advanced solid tumor such as melanoma, head and neck, liver or kidney cancer. The material sequenced was CD4+ or CD8+ T cells sorted from blood, taken in a trial of the OX40 agonist ivuxolimab. The DNA is TGTGCCAGCAGCTTAGGAGGGGGCGGCGGAAACACCATATATTTT. It translates as CASSLGGGGGNTIYF.